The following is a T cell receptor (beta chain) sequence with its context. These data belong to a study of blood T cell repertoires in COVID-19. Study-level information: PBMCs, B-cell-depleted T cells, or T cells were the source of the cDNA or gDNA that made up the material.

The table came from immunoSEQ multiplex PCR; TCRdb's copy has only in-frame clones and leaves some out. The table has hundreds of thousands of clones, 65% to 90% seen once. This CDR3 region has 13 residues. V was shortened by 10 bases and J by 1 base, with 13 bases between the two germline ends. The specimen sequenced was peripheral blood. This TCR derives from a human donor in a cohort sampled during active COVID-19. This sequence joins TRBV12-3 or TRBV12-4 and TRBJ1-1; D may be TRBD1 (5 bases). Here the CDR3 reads CATGPTGNTEAFF. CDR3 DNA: TGTGCCACCGGACCTACAGGGAACACTGAAGCTTTCTTT.